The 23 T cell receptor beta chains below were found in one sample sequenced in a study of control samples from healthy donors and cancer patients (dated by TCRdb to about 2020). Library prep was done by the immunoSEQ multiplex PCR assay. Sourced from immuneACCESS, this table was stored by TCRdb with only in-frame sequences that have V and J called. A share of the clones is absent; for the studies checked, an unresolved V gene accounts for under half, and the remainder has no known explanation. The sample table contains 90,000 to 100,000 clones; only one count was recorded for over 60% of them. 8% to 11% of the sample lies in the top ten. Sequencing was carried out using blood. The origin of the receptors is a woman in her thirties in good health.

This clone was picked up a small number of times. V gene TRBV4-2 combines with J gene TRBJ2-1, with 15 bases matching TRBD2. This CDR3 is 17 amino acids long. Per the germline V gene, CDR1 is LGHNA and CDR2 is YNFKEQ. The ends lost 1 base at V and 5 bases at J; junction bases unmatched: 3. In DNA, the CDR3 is TGTGCCAGCAGCCAAGTAGGACTAGCGGGGGGGAACAATGAGCAGTTCTTC. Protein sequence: CASSQVGLAGGNNEQFF.

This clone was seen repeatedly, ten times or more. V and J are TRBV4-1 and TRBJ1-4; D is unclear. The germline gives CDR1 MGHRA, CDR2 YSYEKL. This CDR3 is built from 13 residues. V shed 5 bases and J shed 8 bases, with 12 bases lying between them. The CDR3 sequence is CASSAGRREKLFF. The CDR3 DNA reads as TGCGCCAGCAGCGCGGGGAGGAGGGAAAAACTGTTTTTT.

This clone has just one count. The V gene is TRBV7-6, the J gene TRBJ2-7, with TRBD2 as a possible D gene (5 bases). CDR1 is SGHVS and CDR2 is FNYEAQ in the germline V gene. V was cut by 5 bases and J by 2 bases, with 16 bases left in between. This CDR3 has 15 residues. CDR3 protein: CASSGRADVTYEQYF. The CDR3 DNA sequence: TGTGCCAGCAGCGGGCGGGCAGACGTAACCTACGAGCAGTACTTC.

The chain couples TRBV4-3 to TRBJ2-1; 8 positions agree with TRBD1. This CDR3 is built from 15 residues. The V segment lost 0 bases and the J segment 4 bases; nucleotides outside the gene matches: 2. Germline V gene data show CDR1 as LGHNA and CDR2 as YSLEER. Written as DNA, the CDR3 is TGCGCCAGCAGCCAAGATAGGACAGGGTACAATGAGCAGTTCTTC. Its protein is CASSQDRTGYNEQFF.

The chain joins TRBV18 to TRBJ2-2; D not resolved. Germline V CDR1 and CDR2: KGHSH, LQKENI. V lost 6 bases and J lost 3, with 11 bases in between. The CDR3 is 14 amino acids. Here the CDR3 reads CASSLTRDTGELFF. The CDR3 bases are TGTGCCAGCTCCCTGACCCGGGACACCGGGGAGCTGTTTTTT.

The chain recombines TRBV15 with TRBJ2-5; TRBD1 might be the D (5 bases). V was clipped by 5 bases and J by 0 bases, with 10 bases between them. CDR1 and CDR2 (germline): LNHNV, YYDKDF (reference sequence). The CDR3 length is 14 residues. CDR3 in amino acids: CATSANRNQETQYF. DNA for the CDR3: TGTGCCACCAGCGCGAACAGGAACCAAGAGACCCAGTACTTC.

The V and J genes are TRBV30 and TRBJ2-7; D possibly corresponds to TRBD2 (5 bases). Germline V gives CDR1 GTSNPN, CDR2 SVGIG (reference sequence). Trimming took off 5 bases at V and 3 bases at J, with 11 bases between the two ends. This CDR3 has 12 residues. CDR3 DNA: TGTGCCTGGGGGAGACTTCTCTACGAGCAGTACTTC. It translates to CAWGRLLYEQYF.

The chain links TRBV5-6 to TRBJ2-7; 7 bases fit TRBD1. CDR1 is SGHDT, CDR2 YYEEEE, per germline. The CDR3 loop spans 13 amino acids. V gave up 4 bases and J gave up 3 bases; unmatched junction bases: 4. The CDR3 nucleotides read TGTGCCAGCAGCCGGGACAGAGACTACGAGCAGTACTTC. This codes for CASSRDRDYEQYF.

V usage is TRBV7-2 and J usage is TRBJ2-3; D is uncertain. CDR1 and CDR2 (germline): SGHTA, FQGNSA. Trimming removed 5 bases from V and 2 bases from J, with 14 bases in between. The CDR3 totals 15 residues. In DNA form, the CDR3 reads TGTGCCAGCAGCGAAAATGGCGGTTTCACAGATACGCAGTATTTT. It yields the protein CASSENGGFTDTQYF.

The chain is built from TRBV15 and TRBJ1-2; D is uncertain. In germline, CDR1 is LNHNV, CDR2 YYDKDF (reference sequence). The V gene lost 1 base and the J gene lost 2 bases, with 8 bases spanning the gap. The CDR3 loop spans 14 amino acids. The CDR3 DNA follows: TGTGCCACCAGCAGAGTTCCTGAAAACTATGGCTACACCTTC. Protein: CATSRVPENYGYTF. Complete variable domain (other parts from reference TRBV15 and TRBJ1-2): DAMVIQNPRYQVTQFGKPVTLSCSQTLNHNVMYWYQQKSSQAPKLLFHYYDKDFNNEADTPDNFQSRRPNTSFCFLDIRSPGLGDTAMYLCATSRVPENYGYTFGSGTRLTVV.

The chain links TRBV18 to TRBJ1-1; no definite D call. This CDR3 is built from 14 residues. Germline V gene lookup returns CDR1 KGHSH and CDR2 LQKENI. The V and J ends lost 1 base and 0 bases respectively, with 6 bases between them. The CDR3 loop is CASSPQTVNTEAFF. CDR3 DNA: TGTGCCAGCTCACCACAGACGGTGAACACTGAAGCTTTCTTT.

The chain's CDR3 is CATSRVGDSPLHF. The DNA for the CDR3 is TGTGCCACCAGCAGAGTTGGTGATTCACCCCTCCACTTT. The chain has TRBV15 and TRBJ1-6; D gene unclear. This CDR3 is 13 amino acids long. Per germline, CDR1 LNHNV and CDR2 YYDKDF (reference sequence). V gave up 1 base and J gave up 8 bases, with 6 bases separating them.

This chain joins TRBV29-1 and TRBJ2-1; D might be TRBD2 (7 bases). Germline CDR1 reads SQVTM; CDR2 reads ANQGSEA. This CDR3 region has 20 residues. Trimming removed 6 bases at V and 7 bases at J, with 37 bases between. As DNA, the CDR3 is TGCAGCGTCAGCGGGCGATATGATGGGGAGGGGGTCTACACGGGTAATGAGCAGTTCTTC. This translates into CSVSGRYDGEGVYTGNEQFF.

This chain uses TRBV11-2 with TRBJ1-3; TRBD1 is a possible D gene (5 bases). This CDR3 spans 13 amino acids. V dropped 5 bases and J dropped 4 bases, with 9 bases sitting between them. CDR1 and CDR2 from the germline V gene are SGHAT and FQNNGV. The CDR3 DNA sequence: TGTGCCAGCAGCCGCCGGGGGGGAAACACCATATATTTT. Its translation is CASSRRGGNTIYF.

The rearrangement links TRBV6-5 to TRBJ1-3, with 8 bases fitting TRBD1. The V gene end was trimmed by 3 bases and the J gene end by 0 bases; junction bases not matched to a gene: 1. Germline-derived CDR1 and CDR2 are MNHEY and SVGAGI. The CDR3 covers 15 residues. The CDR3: CASSYGQGSGNTIYF. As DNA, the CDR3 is TGTGCCAGCAGTTATGGACAGGGCTCTGGAAACACCATATATTTT.

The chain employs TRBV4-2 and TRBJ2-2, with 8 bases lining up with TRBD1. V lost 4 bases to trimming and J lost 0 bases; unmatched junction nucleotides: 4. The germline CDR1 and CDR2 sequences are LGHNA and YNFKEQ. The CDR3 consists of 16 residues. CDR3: CASSRLTGANTGELFF. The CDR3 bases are TGTGCCAGCAGCCGTCTGACAGGGGCGAACACCGGGGAGCTGTTTTTT.

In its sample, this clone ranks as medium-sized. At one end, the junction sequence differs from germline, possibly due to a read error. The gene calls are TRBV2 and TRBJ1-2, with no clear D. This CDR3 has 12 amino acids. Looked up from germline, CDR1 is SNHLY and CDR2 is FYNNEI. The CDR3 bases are TGTGCCAGCAGCGAAGCTAACTATGGCTACACCTTC. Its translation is CASSEANYGYTF. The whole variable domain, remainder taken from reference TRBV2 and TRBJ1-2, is EPEVTQTPSHQVTQMGQEVILRCVPISNHLYFYWYRQILGQKVEFLVSFYNNEISEKSEIFDDQFSVERPDGSNFTLKIRSTKLEDSAMYFCASSEANYGYTFGSGTRLTVV.

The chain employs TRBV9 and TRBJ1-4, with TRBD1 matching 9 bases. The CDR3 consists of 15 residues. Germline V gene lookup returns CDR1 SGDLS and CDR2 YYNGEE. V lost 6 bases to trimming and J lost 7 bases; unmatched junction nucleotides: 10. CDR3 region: CASNPTGGNGEKLFF. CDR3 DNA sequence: TGTGCCAGCAACCCAACAGGGGGCAACGGTGAAAAACTGTTTTTT.

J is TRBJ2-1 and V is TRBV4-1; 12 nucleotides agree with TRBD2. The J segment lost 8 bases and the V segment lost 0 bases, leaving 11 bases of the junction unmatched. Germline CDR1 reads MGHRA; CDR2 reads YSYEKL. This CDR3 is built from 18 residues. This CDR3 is CASSQESSGGAWVDEQFF. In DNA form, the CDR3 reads TGCGCCAGCAGCCAAGAATCTAGCGGGGGGGCTTGGGTCGATGAGCAGTTCTTC.

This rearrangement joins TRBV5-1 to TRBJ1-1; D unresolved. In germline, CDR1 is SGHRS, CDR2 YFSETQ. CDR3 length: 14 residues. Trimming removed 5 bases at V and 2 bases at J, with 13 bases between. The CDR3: CASRSDGGNTEAFF. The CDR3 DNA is TGCGCCAGCAGATCTGACGGAGGAAACACTGAAGCTTTCTTT.

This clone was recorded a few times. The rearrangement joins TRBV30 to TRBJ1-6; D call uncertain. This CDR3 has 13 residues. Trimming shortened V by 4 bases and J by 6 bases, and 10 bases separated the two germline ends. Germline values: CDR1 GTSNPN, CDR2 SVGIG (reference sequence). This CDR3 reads CAWNMAVNSPLHF. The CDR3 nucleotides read TGTGCCTGGAATATGGCAGTTAATTCACCCCTCCACTTT.

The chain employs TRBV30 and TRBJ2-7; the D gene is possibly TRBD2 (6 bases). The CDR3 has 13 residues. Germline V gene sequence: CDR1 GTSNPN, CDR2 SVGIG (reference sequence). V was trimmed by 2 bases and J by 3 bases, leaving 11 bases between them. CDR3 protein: CAWSRGGGYEQYF. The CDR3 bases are TGTGCCTGGAGTCGGGGAGGCGGCTACGAGCAGTACTTC. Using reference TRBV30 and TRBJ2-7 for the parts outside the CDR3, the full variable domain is SQTIHQWPATLVQPVGSPLSLECTVEGTSNPNLYWYRQAAGRGLQLLFYSVGIGQISSEVPQNLSASRPQDRQFILSSKKLLLSDSGFYLCAWSRGGGYEQYFGPGTRLTVT.

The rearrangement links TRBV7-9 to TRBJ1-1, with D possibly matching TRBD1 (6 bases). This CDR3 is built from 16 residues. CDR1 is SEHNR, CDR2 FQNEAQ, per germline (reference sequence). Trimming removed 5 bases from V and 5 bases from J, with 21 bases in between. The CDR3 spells CASSPQGLGGGTEAFF. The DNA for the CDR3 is TGTGCCAGCAGCCCGCAGGGATTGGGAGGGGGGACTGAAGCTTTCTTT.